This T cell receptor beta chain was observed in a study of OX40 agonist ivuxolimab in advanced cancers. Overall study context: Subjects had a mean age of around 60 years, with a range of about 23 to 90; less than 90% were male. Participants could have had prior anti-PD-1, anti-PD-L1 or anti-CTLA-4 therapy, and approximately 40% had some. Overall study findings and caveats: Also showing low normalized T-cell clonal expansion were some of the nonresponders. The study observed clonal expansion of CD4+ and CD8+ blood T cells by week 6 at 0.1 to 3.0 mg/kg.

Of note for this clone: As yet, its antigen is unknown.

Germline assignment: CDR1 MGHDK and CDR2 SYGVNS. V was trimmed by 3 bases and J by 4 bases, leaving 10 bases between them. There are 13 residues in the CDR3. Using immunoSEQ multiplex PCR, the repertoire was profiled, and TCRdb retains in-frame clones only, with some absent. This sample has some 82,000 clones, with roughly nine tenths found just once. The sequences come from CD4+ or CD8+ T cells sorted from blood, collected in a trial of the OX40 agonist ivuxolimab. This receptor was identified in an adult with an advanced solid tumor such as melanoma, head and neck, liver or kidney cancer. The rearrangement joins TRBV25-1 to TRBJ2-7; weak D call: TRBD1 (6 bases). The CDR3 protein is CASSDTGPYEQYF. The CDR3 bases are TGTGCCAGCAGTGATACAGGGCCTTACGAGCAGTACTTC.